The 12 T cell receptor beta chains reported below all come from one sample, sequenced in a study of beta chain features in type 1 diabetes. All of the isolated RNA was reverse transcribed, so expressed TCRB transcripts were sequenced. The data were produced by immunoSEQ multiplex PCR, yet TCRdb's version contains in-frame clones alone and is incomplete. This sample has hundreds of thousands of clones, with about 17% found just once. Sequenced material: naive CD4+ T cells from blood. The source is a woman younger than 30 in good health.

Details on this clone: The sample carries other DNA sequences with the same CDR3. In DNA form, the CDR3 reads TGTGCCAGCAGAAAACGTGGGGGGCGGGAGCAGTACTTC. This gives the protein CASRKRGGREQYF. V is TRBV7-9 and J is TRBJ2-7; TRBD1 or TRBD2 may be the D gene (6 bases each). V was cut by 6 bases and J by 7 bases, with 16 bases left in between. The length of the CDR3 is 13 residues. Looked up from germline, CDR1 is SEHNR and CDR2 is FQNEAQ (reference sequence).

This clone has only a few counts. The chain uses TRBV27 and TRBJ2-5; TRBD1 is a possible D gene (5 bases). V dropped 7 bases and J dropped 6 bases, with 15 bases sitting between them. The CDR3 runs to 13 residues. Per germline, CDR1 MNHEY and CDR2 SMNVEV (reference sequence). CDR3 region: CASTSPGRKTQYF. The CDR3 coding sequence is TGTGCCAGCACCTCGCCAGGGCGGAAGACCCAGTACTTC.

This clone has more than one count but fewer than ten. This chain joins TRBV2 and TRBJ2-2, with D uncertain. The CDR3 is 11 amino acids. Trimming removed 5 bases at V and 6 bases at J, with 4 bases between. Germline-derived CDR1 and CDR2 are SNHLY and FYNNEI. This CDR3 is CASSRPGELFF. The CDR3 DNA reads as TGTGCCAGCAGTCGACCCGGGGAGCTGTTTTTT.

V usage is TRBV6-6 and J usage is TRBJ1-3; D gene ambiguous. V lost 7 bases, J lost 4 bases, and 11 bases lay in between. Germline-derived CDR1 and CDR2 are MNHNY and SVGAGI (reference sequence). There are 13 residues in the CDR3. The CDR3 DNA is TGTGCCAGCACCCGCGGGAGAGGAAACACCATATATTTT. Translated: CASTRGRGNTIYF.

The chain is built from TRBV28 and TRBJ2-7; tentatively, D is TRBD2 (6 bases). Germline assignment: CDR1 MDHEN and CDR2 SYDVKM. The CDR3 has 15 residues. V was shortened by 5 bases and J by 6 bases, with 20 bases between the two germline ends. CDR3 DNA sequence: TGTGCCAGCAGTGAAAGTCAAGTGCGGGGCGGCGAGCAGTACTTC. Its translation: CASSESQVRGGEQYF. The variable domain in full, with the rest retrieved from reference TRBV28 and TRBJ2-7, is DVKVTQSSRYLVKRTGEKVFLECVQDMDHENMFWYRQDPGLGLRLIYFSYDVKMKEKGDIPEGYSVSREKKERFSLILESASTNQTSMYLCASSESQVRGGEQYFGPGTRLTVT.

This clone was seen a few times. The gene calls are TRBV4-2 and TRBJ2-7; D is perhaps TRBD1 or TRBD2 (5 bases each). This CDR3 has 14 amino acids. V dropped 6 bases and J dropped 3 bases, with 15 bases sitting between them. Per germline, CDR1 LGHNA and CDR2 YNFKEQ. In nucleotides, the CDR3 is TGTGCCAGCAGACCCGGGACGGACAACTACGAGCAGTACTTC. Encoded protein: CASRPGTDNYEQYF.

This clone was seen more than once but under ten times. This chain links TRBV4-3 with TRBJ2-2; 8 bases are shared with TRBD1. J gave up 5 bases and V 3 bases, and 8 bases lay outside the gene matches. CDR3 size: 16 residues. The germline V gene encodes CDR1 LGHNA and CDR2 YSLEER. The CDR3 DNA sequence: TGCGCCAGCAGCCAGCAAAACAGGGGGGAGACCGGGGAGCTGTTTTTT. It is translated as CASSQQNRGETGELFF.

This rearrangement joins TRBV28 to TRBJ2-1, with D perhaps matching TRBD1 (6 bases). The CDR3 has 14 residues. Germline CDR1 and CDR2: MDHEN and SYDVKM. V dropped 5 bases and J dropped 4 bases, with 12 bases sitting between them. CDR3 protein: CASSGATGYNEQFF. CDR3 sequence (DNA): TGTGCCAGCAGTGGGGCTACAGGGTACAATGAGCAGTTCTTC.

This clone was recorded a few times. V is TRBV6-5 and J is TRBJ1-2; no definite D call. Germline V gives CDR1 MNHEY, CDR2 SVGAGI. The CDR3 has 16 residues. V lost 0 bases, J lost 4 bases, and 15 bases lay in between. CDR3 coding DNA: TGTGCCAGCAGTTACTCAGCGACGGACCTAGGCTATGGCTACACCTTC. Translation gives CASSYSATDLGYGYTF.

This chain links TRBV7-2 with TRBJ2-1, with D perhaps TRBD2 (5 bases). Germline V gene data show CDR1 as SGHTA and CDR2 as FQGNSA. V lost 5 bases and J lost 0, with 14 bases in between. The CDR3 is made up of 16 amino acids. CDR3 amino acids: CASSPIATLSYNEQFF. In nucleotides, the CDR3 is TGTGCCAGCAGCCCCATAGCGACCCTCTCCTACAATGAGCAGTTCTTC.

V gene TRBV10-1 combines with J gene TRBJ2-5; unclear D gene. CDR1 is WNHNN, CDR2 SYGVQD, per germline (reference sequence). Trimming took 9 bases from V and 0 from J, leaving 5 bases between them. The CDR3 extends over 11 amino acids. Written as DNA, the CDR3 is TGCGCCAGACAGAACCAAGAGACCCAGTACTTC. It codes for CARQNQETQYF.

This clone came up a few times. The gene calls are TRBV7-9 and TRBJ2-7, with 9 bases matching TRBD1. The CDR3 sequence is 17 residues long. Germline CDR1 is SEHNR and CDR2 is FQNEAQ (reference sequence). J was trimmed by 3 bases and V by 6 bases; bases with no gene match: 15. CDR3: CASRLMPGQGKGYEQYF. The CDR3 coding sequence is TGTGCCAGCAGGTTAATGCCCGGACAGGGGAAGGGCTACGAGCAGTACTTC.